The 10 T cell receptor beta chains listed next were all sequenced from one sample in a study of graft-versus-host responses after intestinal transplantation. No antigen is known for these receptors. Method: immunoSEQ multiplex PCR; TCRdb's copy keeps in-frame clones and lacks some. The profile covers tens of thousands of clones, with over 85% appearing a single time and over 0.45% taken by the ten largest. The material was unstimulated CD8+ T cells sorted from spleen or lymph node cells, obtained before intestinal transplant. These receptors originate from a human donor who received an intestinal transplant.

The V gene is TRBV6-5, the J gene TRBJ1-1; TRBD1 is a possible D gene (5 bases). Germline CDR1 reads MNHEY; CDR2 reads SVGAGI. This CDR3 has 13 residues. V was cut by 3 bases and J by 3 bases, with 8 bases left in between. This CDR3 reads CASSYLGDTEAFF. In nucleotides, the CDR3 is TGTGCCAGCAGTTATCTAGGGGACACTGAAGCTTTCTTT.

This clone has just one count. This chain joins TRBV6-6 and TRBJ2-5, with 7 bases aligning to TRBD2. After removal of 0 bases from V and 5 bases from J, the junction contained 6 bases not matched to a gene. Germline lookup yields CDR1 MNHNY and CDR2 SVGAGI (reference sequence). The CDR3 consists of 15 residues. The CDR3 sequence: CASSYSPGGWETQYF. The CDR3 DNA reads TGTGCCAGCAGTTACTCTCCCGGGGGGTGGGAGACCCAGTACTTC.

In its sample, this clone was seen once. CDR3 amino acids: CASSPGQGGYEQYF. As DNA, the CDR3 is TGCGCCAGCAGCCCGGGACAGGGAGGCTACGAGCAGTACTTC. The chain uses TRBV4-1 and TRBJ2-7, with 9 bases matching TRBD1. CDR1 MGHRA and CDR2 YSYEKL come from the germline V gene. With 4 bases clipped from V and 3 bases from J, the junction kept 4 bases outside the gene matches. The CDR3 contains 14 residues.

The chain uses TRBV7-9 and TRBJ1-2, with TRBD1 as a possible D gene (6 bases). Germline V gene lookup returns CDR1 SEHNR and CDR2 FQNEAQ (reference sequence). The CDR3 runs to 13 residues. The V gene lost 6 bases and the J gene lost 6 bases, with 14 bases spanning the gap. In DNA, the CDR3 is TGTGCCAGCAGAGACACAGGGTCCCATGGCTACACCTTC. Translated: CASRDTGSHGYTF.

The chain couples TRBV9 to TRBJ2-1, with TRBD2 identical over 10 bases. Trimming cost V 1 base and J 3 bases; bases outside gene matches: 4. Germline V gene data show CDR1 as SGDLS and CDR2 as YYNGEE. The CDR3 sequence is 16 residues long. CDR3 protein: CASSVSGTSDYNEQFF. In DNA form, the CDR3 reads TGTGCCAGCAGCGTATCCGGGACTAGCGACTACAATGAGCAGTTCTTC.

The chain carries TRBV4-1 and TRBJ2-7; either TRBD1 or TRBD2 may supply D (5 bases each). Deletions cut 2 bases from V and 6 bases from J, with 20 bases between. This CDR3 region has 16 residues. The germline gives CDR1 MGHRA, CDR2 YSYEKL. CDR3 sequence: CASSQKNRDPPLEQYF. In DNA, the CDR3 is TGCGCCAGCAGCCAAAAAAACCGGGACCCACCCCTCGAGCAGTACTTC.

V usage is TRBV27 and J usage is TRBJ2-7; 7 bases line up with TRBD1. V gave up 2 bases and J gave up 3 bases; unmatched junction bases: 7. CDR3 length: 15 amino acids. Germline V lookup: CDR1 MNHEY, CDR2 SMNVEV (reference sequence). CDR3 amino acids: CASSLARGKFYEQYF. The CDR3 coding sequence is TGTGCCAGCAGTTTAGCCAGGGGGAAATTCTACGAGCAGTACTTC.

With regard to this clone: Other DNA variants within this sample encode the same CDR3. CDR3 bases: TGTGCCAGCAGTGACATTGGTGGGAGTGCCACCAATACGCAGTATTTT. Translating gives CASSDIGGSATNTQYF. The V call is TRBV6-4, the J call TRBJ2-3, with D maybe TRBD2 (5 bases). This CDR3 spans 16 amino acids. The ends were cut back, 2 bases at V and 7 bases at J, with 19 bases in the middle. Germline CDR1 MRHNA, CDR2 SNTAGT.

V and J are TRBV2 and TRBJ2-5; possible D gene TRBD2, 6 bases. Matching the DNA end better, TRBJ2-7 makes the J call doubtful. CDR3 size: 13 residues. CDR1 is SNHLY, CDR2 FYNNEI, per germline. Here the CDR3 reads CASSGLGGHEQYF. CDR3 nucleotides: TGTGCCAGCAGCGGACTCGGAGGGCACGAGCAGTACTTC.

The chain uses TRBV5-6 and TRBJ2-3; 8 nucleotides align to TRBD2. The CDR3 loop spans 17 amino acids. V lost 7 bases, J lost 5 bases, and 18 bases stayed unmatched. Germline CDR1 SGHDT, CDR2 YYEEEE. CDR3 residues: CASLLTAYFLAGDTQYF. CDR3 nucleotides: TGTGCCAGCCTCTTGACAGCTTATTTCCTAGCGGGAGATACGCAGTATTTT.